These 4 T cell receptor beta chains were sequenced from one sample in a study of shared clonotypes between healthy human individuals. The data were produced by immunoSEQ multiplex PCR, yet TCRdb's version contains in-frame clones alone and is incomplete. This table has more than 1.2 million clones, about 98.5% appearing once. Source material: naive CD4+ T cells sorted from blood. As to subset: CD45RA+ positively selected. These receptors originate from a man aged 30 to 45 in good health.

V usage is TRBV18 and J usage is TRBJ2-7, with D perhaps matching TRBD2 (6 bases). The CDR3 contains 14 residues. Germline CDR1 is KGHSH and CDR2 is LQKENI. Trimming pared 2 bases from V and 4 bases from J, leaving 12 bases between. CDR3 nucleotide sequence: TGTGCCAGCTCACCAAAGGAGGGGAGGTACGAGCAGTACTTC. Its protein product is CASSPKEGRYEQYF. Filled out from reference TRBV18 and TRBJ2-7, the complete variable domain reads NAGVMQNPRHLVRRRGQEARLRCSPMKGHSHVYWYRQLPEEGLKFMVYLQKENIIDESGMPKERFSAEFPKEGPSILRIQQVVRGDSAAYFCASSPKEGRYEQYFGPGTRLTVT.

This clone showed up just once. The rearrangement links TRBV4-1 to TRBJ1-4; D unclear. Trimming took 6 bases from V and 4 from J, leaving 12 bases between them. The V gene's germline CDR1 is MGHRA and CDR2 YSYEKL. CDR3 length: 14 residues. The DNA of the CDR3 is TGCGCCAGCAGTCCGGGTGGACTTAATGAAAAACTGTTTTTT. Translation gives CASSPGGLNEKLFF.

The V gene is TRBV2, the J gene TRBJ2-6; the D is unclear. CDR3 length equals 16 residues. Germline CDR1 reads SNHLY; CDR2 reads FYNNEI. Trimming pared 8 bases from V and 1 base from J, leaving 15 bases between. CDR3 coding DNA: TGTGCCAGCCCTGAGGTACCGAGTTCTGGGGCCAACGTCCTGACTTTC. It specifies CASPEVPSSGANVLTF.

J is TRBJ2-3 and V is TRBV9; D ambiguous. The germline V and J ends were trimmed by 0 bases and 6 bases, with 8 bases remaining between them. From germline, CDR1 is SGDLS and CDR2 YYNGEE. The CDR3 contains 13 residues. CDR3 region: CASSVVVFDTQYF. The CDR3 nucleotides are TGTGCCAGCAGCGTAGTGGTCTTCGATACGCAGTATTTT.